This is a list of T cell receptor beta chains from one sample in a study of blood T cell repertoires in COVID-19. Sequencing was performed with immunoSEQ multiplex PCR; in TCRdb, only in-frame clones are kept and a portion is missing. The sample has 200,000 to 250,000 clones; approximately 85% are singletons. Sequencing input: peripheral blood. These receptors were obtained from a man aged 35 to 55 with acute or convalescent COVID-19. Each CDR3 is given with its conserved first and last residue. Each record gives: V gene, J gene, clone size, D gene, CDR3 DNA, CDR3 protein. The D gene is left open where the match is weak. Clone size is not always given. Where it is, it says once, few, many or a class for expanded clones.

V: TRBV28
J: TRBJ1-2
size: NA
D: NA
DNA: TGTGCCAGCAGTTTGTTAGCCAGGGGAGCAGGCTACACCTTC
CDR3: CASSLLARGAGYTF

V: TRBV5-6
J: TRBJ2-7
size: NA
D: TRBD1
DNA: TGTGCCAGCAGTTTCGGGACAGGCGACGAGCAGTACTTC
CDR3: CASSFGTGDEQYF

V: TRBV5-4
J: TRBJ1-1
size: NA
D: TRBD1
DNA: TGTGCCAGCAGCCCCCCGACAGGGGTTTCGAACACTGAAGCTTTCTTT
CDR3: CASSPPTGVSNTEAFF

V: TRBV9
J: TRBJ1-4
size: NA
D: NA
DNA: TGTGCCAGCAGCGTAGGGGGGCGCGATGAAAAACTGTTTTTT
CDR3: CASSVGGRDEKLFF

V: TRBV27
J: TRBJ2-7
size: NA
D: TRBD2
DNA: TGTGCCAGCAGACGCGGGACTAGCGGGGGGCGGGAGCAGTACTTC
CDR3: CASRRGTSGGREQYF

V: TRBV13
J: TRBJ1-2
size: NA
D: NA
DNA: TGTGCCAGCAGAGAACAGGGAGAAGAATACTATGGCTACACCTTC
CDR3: CASREQGEEYYGYTF

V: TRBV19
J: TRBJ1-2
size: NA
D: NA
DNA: TGTGCCAGTAGTAGCGGGACCAACTATGGCTACACCTTC
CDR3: CASSSGTNYGYTF

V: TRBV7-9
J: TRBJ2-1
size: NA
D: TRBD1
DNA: TGTGCCAGCAGCTCCCGACAGGGATACAGGAATGAGCAGTTCTTC
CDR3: CASSSRQGYRNEQFF

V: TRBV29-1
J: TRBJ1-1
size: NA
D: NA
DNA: TGCAGCGTGTCGGGTGTACAGAACACTGAAGCTTTCTTT
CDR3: CSVSGVQNTEAFF

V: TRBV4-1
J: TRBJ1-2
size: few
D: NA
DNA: TGCGCCAGCAGCCAAGAGATACAAGCGGGCTATGGCTACACCTTC
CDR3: CASSQEIQAGYGYTF

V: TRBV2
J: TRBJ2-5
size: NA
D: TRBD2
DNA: TGTGCCAGCAGGGATGGACTAGCGGGGGGGGCGGAGACCCAGTACTTC
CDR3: CASRDGLAGGAETQYF

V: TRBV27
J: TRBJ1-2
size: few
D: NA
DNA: TGTGCCAGCAGATCCTCGTGGGGGCTGGATGGCTACACCTTC
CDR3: CASRSSWGLDGYTF

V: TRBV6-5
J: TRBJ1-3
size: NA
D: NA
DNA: TGTGCCAGCAGTTACACGCAGGGAAGCTCTGGAAACACCATATATTTT
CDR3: CASSYTQGSSGNTIYF

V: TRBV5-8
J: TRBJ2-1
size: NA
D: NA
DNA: TGTGCCAGCAGCCATGGAACGACAGCGCCCAATGAGCAGTTCTTC
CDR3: CASSHGTTAPNEQFF

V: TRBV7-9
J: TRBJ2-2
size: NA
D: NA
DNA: TGTGCCAGCATCCCCGAGAGGTACAGGGATTCACGAACCGGGGAGCTGTTTTTT
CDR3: CASIPERYRDSRTGELFF

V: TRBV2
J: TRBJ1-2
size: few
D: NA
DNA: TGTGCCAGCACCCAAGCGTCCGACAGGCCCTATGGCTACACCTTC
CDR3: CASTQASDRPYGYTF

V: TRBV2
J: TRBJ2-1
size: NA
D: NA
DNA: TGTGCCAGCAGTGAAGAAGGGGGACACTATGAGCAGTTCTTC
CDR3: CASSEEGGHYEQFF

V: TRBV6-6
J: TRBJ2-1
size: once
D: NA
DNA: TGTGCCAGCAGTTACTCTGGAGGGTCCTACAATGAGCAGTTCTTC
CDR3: CASSYSGGSYNEQFF

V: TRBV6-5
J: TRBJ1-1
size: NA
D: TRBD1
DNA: TGTGCCAGCAGTCCGAGACAGGGAGTGGTGGAAGCTTTCTTT
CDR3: CASSPRQGVVEAFF

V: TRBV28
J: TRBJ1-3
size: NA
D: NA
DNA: TGTGCCAGCACCCTCAACAGCTTTTCTGGAAACACCATATATTTT
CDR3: CASTLNSFSGNTIYF